The 30 T cell receptor beta chains below were found in one sample sequenced in a study of cytomegalovirus exposure and HLA in healthy donors. TCRdb keeps only in-frame clones here, not all; method: immunoSEQ multiplex PCR. Here the sample spans around 140,000 clones, 75% to 90% being singletons. Specimen: PBMCs. These receptors all stem from a woman under 30 in good health and CMV-seronegative.

The chain couples TRBV6-1 to TRBJ1-2; D call uncertain. V was pared by 5 bases and J by 8 bases, with 18 bases between. The germline V gene has CDR1 MNHNS and CDR2 SASEGT. CDR3 length: 14 amino acids. Written as DNA, the CDR3 is TGTGCCAGCAGTTCGCTCTCGGGGATTAGAGGCTACACCTTC. This gives the protein CASSSLSGIRGYTF.

This clone was recorded a few times. This chain uses TRBV27 with TRBJ1-2; 8 bases are a match to TRBD1. The CDR3 sequence is 12 residues long. In germline, CDR1 is MNHEY, CDR2 SMNVEV (reference sequence). V gave up 7 bases and J gave up 6 bases; unmatched junction bases: 4. CDR3 residues: CASTGGANGYTF. DNA of the CDR3: TGTGCCAGCACAGGGGGCGCTAATGGCTACACCTTC.

This sequence joins TRBV11-2 and TRBJ1-1, with 7 bases that match TRBD1. Unmatched junction bases numbered 6, after V lost 7 bases and J lost 7 bases. CDR3 size: 12 residues. Germline-derived CDR1 and CDR2 are SGHAT and FQNNGV. The CDR3 DNA reads as TGTGCCAGCAATACCCAGGGGGATGAAGCTTTCTTT. Its translation: CASNTQGDEAFF.

This clone was picked up a small number of times. The CDR3 reads CASSRALSGGATDTQYF. The CDR3, as DNA: TGTGCCAGCAGCCGAGCCCTTAGCGGGGGGGCTACAGATACGCAGTATTTT. This chain uses TRBV4-2 with TRBJ2-3, with 11 bases aligning to TRBD2. The CDR3 sequence is 17 residues long. Germline CDR1 is LGHNA and CDR2 is YNFKEQ. The J segment lost 3 bases and the V segment lost 4 bases, leaving 9 bases of the junction unmatched.

The chain has TRBV18 and TRBJ1-2, with D possibly TRBD1 on 6 matching bases. Germline lookup yields CDR1 KGHSH and CDR2 LQKENI. This CDR3 is built from 15 residues. The germline V and J ends were trimmed by 1 base and 4 bases, with 13 bases remaining between them. CDR3 nucleotides: TGTGCCAGCTCACCACGTGAGGGGGGGTTCTATGGCTACACCTTC. It encodes CASSPREGGFYGYTF.

This rearrangement joins TRBV4-1 to TRBJ1-3; D is unclear. The CDR3 loop spans 16 amino acids. Germline-derived CDR1 and CDR2 are MGHRA and YSYEKL. V gave up 1 base and J gave up 0 bases, with 10 bases separating them. This CDR3 is CASSQVTGLSGNTIYF. The CDR3, as DNA: TGCGCCAGCAGCCAAGTGACTGGCCTCTCTGGAAACACCATATATTTT.

The chain carries TRBV7-9 and TRBJ2-5, with a weak D call TRBD1 (6 bases). Germline V gene sequence: CDR1 SEHNR, CDR2 FQNEAQ (reference sequence). This CDR3 has 13 amino acids. Trimming took off 7 bases at V and 4 bases at J, with 13 bases between the two ends. The CDR3 region has the DNA TGTGCCAGCACCGTGCAGGGGATAGAGACCCAGTACTTC. Protein sequence: CASTVQGIETQYF. The whole variable domain, remainder taken from reference TRBV7-9 and TRBJ2-5, is DTGVSQNPRHKITKRGQNVTFRCDPISEHNRLYWYRQTLGQGPEFLTYFQNEAQLEKSRLLSDRFSAERPKGSFSTLEIQRTEQGDSAMYLCASTVQGIETQYFGPGTRLLVL.

This clone has just a few counts. The chain uses TRBV18 and TRBJ1-1; 8 positions match TRBD1. Germline V gene sequence: CDR1 KGHSH, CDR2 LQKENI. Germline trimming cut 2 bases from V and 8 bases from J; bases unmatched to any gene: 4. The CDR3 length is 13 residues. The CDR3 sequence is CASSPSDRGEAFF. The CDR3 DNA sequence: TGTGCCAGCTCACCATCCGACAGGGGCGAAGCTTTCTTT.

The genes are TRBV9 and TRBJ2-1; possible D gene TRBD1, 5 bases. This CDR3 has 13 amino acids. Trimming shortened V by 2 bases and J by 10 bases, and 13 bases separated the two germline ends. CDR1 is SGDLS, CDR2 YYNGEE, per germline. In DNA form, the CDR3 reads TGTGCCAGCAGCGTTTATAGTAGGGGAGAGCAGTTCTTC. Encoded protein: CASSVYSRGEQFF.

The chain combines TRBV18 with TRBJ2-7; tentative D call: TRBD1 (5 bases). The CDR3 length is 13 residues. The V end was cut by 2 bases, the J end by 2 bases, with 7 bases between. Per the germline V gene, CDR1 is KGHSH and CDR2 is LQKENI. The CDR3 is CASSPGATYEQYF. CDR3 nucleotide sequence: TGTGCCAGCTCACCAGGGGCCACCTACGAGCAGTACTTC.

J is TRBJ1-1 and V is TRBV5-1; 7 bases are a match to TRBD1. Germline V gene sequence: CDR1 SGHRS, CDR2 YFSETQ. This CDR3 has 15 amino acids. Trimming at V came to 0 bases and at J to 1 base, leaving 3 bases not matched to a gene. The CDR3 DNA reads as TGCGCCAGCAGCTTGGTGTCAGGGGGGAACACTGAAGCTTTCTTT. It is translated as CASSLVSGGNTEAFF.

The V and J genes are TRBV7-9 and TRBJ2-1, with TRBD1 identical over 10 bases. The germline gives CDR1 SEHNR, CDR2 FQNEAQ (reference sequence). V was pared by 6 bases and J by 5 bases, with 7 bases of the junction left unmatched. The CDR3 covers 15 residues. CDR3 nucleotides: TGTGCCAGCAGGTGGGACAGGGGCCCCCACAATGAGCAGTTCTTC. This sequence encodes CASRWDRGPHNEQFF.

The chain couples TRBV27 to TRBJ2-1, with 9 bases fitting TRBD1. V was clipped by 7 bases and J by 2 bases; unmatched bases: 9. This CDR3 contains 16 residues. Germline values: CDR1 MNHEY, CDR2 SMNVEV (reference sequence). This chain's CDR3 is CASTPRWDRAYNEQFF. CDR3 in DNA: TGTGCCAGCACCCCAAGGTGGGACAGGGCCTACAATGAGCAGTTCTTC.

The chain links TRBV10-2 to TRBJ1-5; 7 bases fit TRBD1. Germline assignment: CDR1 WSHSY and CDR2 SAAADI. The CDR3 contains 14 residues. The J segment lost 6 bases and the V segment lost 8 bases, leaving 10 bases of the junction unmatched. CDR3 in DNA: TGCGCCAGCCGACAGGGTTTCGTCGGTCAGCCCCAGCATTTT. Its protein product is CASRQGFVGQPQHF.

This chain connects TRBV15 to TRBJ1-1; 7 bases line up with TRBD1. There are 15 residues in the CDR3. CDR1 LNHNV and CDR2 YYDKDF come from the germline V gene (reference sequence). J was trimmed by 5 bases and V by 4 bases; bases with no gene match: 10. For the CDR3, the DNA is TGTGCCACCAGCACCTACCGACAGGGTAGGACTGAAGCTTTCTTT. Residues: CATSTYRQGRTEAFF.

The chain employs TRBV2 and TRBJ1-1, with 8 bases fitting TRBD1. The CDR3 loop spans 14 amino acids. Germline assignment: CDR1 SNHLY and CDR2 FYNNEI. The trim removed 5 bases at V and 1 base at J, leaving 3 bases unmatched. The DNA for the CDR3 is TGTGCCAGCAGTCGTCAGGGGGCGAACACTGAAGCTTTCTTT. It encodes CASSRQGANTEAFF.

This chain connects TRBV7-7 to TRBJ1-3, with 7 bases identical to TRBD1. V shed 5 bases, J shed 6 bases, and the junction held 7 bases outside the gene matches. The CDR3 is 14 residues long. Germline CDR1 SSHAT, CDR2 FNYEAQ (reference sequence). The CDR3 protein is CASSPRQGENTIYF. Written as DNA, the CDR3 is TGTGCCAGCAGCCCCCGACAGGGTGAAAACACCATATATTTT.

This clone came up once. J is TRBJ1-5 and V is TRBV7-6; unclear D gene. The germline gives CDR1 SGHVS, CDR2 FNYEAQ. The CDR3 has 14 amino acids. The germline V and J ends were trimmed by 2 bases and 4 bases, with 9 bases remaining between them. The CDR3 region has the DNA TGTGCCAGCAGCTTAAGGCCAGGAAATCAGCCCCAGCATTTT. The encoded protein is CASSLRPGNQPQHF.

The chain links TRBV28 to TRBJ2-7, with TRBD2 matching over 8 bases. In germline, CDR1 is MDHEN, CDR2 SYDVKM. After removal of 6 bases from V and 6 bases from J, the junction contained 10 bases not matched to a gene. The CDR3 is 14 residues long. The chain's CDR3 is CASSLAGGSIEQYF. The CDR3 DNA follows: TGTGCCAGCAGCCTGGCGGGGGGCTCCATCGAGCAGTACTTC.

V usage is TRBV9 and J usage is TRBJ1-1; TRBD1 agrees at 7 bases. Germline V CDR1 and CDR2: SGDLS, YYNGEE. The V and J ends lost 7 bases and 8 bases, in that order; junction bases with no gene match: 8. The CDR3 runs to 12 residues. The CDR3 spells CASGNRGPEAFF. CDR3 coding DNA: TGTGCCAGCGGTAACAGGGGCCCCGAAGCTTTCTTT.

As DNA, the CDR3 is TGTGCCAGCAGTAAGGGACAGCCTGCCTATGGCTACACCTTC. The encoded protein is CASSKGQPAYGYTF. This chain links TRBV5-6 with TRBJ1-2; 7 bases match TRBD1. Germline V gives CDR1 SGHDT, CDR2 YYEEEE. This CDR3 is built from 14 residues. Trimming removed 5 bases from V and 4 bases from J; junction bases left unmatched: 8.

The CDR3 DNA reads as TGCGCCAGCACTCCAATGGACAGGGACAATGAGCAGTTCTTC. This gives the protein CASTPMDRDNEQFF. The rearrangement uses TRBV10-2 and TRBJ2-1, with 8 positions matching TRBD1. Germline loops: CDR1 WSHSY, CDR2 SAAADI. With V trimmed by 7 bases and J by 5 bases, 7 bases remained unmatched. This CDR3 has 14 amino acids.

This clone showed up just once. This chain links TRBV29-1 with TRBJ2-7; 13 nucleotides align to TRBD2. CDR1 SQVTM and CDR2 ANQGSEA come from the germline V gene. This CDR3 comprises 16 residues. V trimming: 6 bases; J trimming: 0 bases; junction bases outside the gene matches: 8. CDR3 in DNA: TGCAGCGTAGGGACTAGCGGGGCCAGGAGCTCCTACGAGCAGTACTTC. Its translation is CSVGTSGARSSYEQYF.

Comment on this clone: One junction end does not reproduce the germline sequence, and a read error may be involved. The gene calls are TRBV27 and TRBJ2-2, with 8 bases identical to TRBD2. The CDR3 extends over 13 amino acids. Germline loops: CDR1 MNHEY, CDR2 SMNVEV (reference sequence). This CDR3 is CATGGTKTGELFF. In DNA form, the CDR3 reads TGTGCCACGGGGGGGACGAAGACCGGGGAGCTGTTTTTT.

This clone has only one observation. V usage is TRBV6-6 and J usage is TRBJ2-7, with 8 bases matching TRBD1. CDR3 length: 14 amino acids. Germline trimming cut 0 bases from V and 3 bases from J; bases unmatched to any gene: 1. Germline V lookup: CDR1 MNHNY, CDR2 SVGAGI (reference sequence). CDR3 bases: TGTGCCAGCAGTTACTCCGGGACAGGCTACGAGCAGTACTTC. It specifies CASSYSGTGYEQYF.

The CDR3 is CASSLRQGAWEKLFF. The CDR3 region has the DNA TGTGCCAGCAGCTTACGACAGGGGGCTTGGGAAAAACTGTTTTTT. V usage is TRBV13 and J usage is TRBJ1-4, with 10 bases that match TRBD1. Germline V gene data show CDR1 as PRHDT and CDR2 as FYEKMQ (reference sequence). This CDR3 region has 15 residues. J was trimmed by 8 bases and V by 2 bases; bases with no gene match: 5.

This chain links TRBV10-3 with TRBJ2-5; tentative D call: TRBD2 (5 bases). V was pared by 8 bases and J by 5 bases, with 9 bases between. The germline gives CDR1 ENHRY, CDR2 SYGVKD. The CDR3 covers 11 residues. The CDR3 coding sequence is TGTGCCATCTCGTGGGAGGAGACCCAGTACTTC. Translated, it gives CAISWEETQYF.

The V call is TRBV4-2, the J call TRBJ1-1; D might be TRBD1 (5 bases). V lost 4 bases to trimming and J lost 0 bases, with 12 bases between them. Per the germline V gene, CDR1 is LGHNA and CDR2 is YNFKEQ. The CDR3 totals 15 residues. CDR3 region: CASSPRGGVNTEAFF. CDR3 bases: TGTGCCAGCAGCCCCCGGGGCGGGGTGAACACTGAAGCTTTCTTT.

The chain couples TRBV6-5 to TRBJ1-1; D unresolved. The length of the CDR3 is 13 residues. Per germline, CDR1 MNHEY and CDR2 SVGAGI. Between the trimmed V and J ends, which lost 1 base and 14 bases, there was a span of 17 bases. CDR3 in DNA: TGTGCCAGCAGTTACTTCGAGCGGCGACCGGTATTCTTT. This sequence encodes CASSYFERRPVFF.

V usage is TRBV20-1 and J usage is TRBJ1-2; D unclear. This CDR3 has 10 amino acids. V lost 6 bases and J lost 3, with 5 bases in between. CDR1 is DFQATT, CDR2 SNEGSKA, per germline (reference sequence). The CDR3 DNA reads as TGCAGTGCCATTGACTATGGCTACACCTTC. Its translation is CSAIDYGYTF.